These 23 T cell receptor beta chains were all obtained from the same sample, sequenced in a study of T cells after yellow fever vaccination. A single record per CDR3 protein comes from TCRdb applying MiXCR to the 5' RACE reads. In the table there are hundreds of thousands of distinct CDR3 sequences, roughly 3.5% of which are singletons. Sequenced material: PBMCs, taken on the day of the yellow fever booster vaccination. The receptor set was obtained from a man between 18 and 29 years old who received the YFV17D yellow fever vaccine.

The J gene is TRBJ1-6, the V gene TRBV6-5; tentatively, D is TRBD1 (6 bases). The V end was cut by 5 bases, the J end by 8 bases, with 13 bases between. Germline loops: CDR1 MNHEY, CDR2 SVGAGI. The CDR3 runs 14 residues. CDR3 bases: TGTGCCAGCAGTCCCAGGGGTAGGGATTCACCCCTCCACTTT. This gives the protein CASSPRGRDSPLHF.

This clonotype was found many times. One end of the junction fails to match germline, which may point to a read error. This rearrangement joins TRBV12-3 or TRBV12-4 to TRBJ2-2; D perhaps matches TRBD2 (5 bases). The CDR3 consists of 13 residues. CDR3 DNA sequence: TGTGCCAGCAGCTTAGGGAGTACCGGGGAGCTGTTTTTT. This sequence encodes CASSLGSTGELFF.

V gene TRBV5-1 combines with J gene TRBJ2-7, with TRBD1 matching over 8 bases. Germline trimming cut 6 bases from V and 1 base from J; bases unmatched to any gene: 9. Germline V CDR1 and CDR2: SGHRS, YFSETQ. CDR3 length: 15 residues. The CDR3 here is CASKGAGQASYEQYF. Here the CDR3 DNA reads TGCGCCAGCAAGGGGGCGGGACAGGCATCCTACGAGCAGTACTTC.

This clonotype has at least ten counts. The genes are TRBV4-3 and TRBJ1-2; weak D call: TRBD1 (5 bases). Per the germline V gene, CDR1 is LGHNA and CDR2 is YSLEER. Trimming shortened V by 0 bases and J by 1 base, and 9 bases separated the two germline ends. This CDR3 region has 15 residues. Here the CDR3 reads CASSQEGEINYGYTF. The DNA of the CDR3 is TGCGCCAGCAGCCAAGAGGGGGAGATTAACTATGGCTACACCTTC.

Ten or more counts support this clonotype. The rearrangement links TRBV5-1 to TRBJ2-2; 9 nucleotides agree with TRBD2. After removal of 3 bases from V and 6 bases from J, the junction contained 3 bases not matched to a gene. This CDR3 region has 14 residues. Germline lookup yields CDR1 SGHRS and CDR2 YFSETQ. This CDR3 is CASSSGLASGELFF. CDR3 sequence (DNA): TGCGCCAGCAGCTCGGGACTAGCCTCCGGGGAGCTGTTTTTT. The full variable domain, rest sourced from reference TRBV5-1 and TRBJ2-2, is KAGVTQTPRYLIKTRGQQVTLSCSPISGHRSVSWYQQTPGQGLQFLFEYFSETQRNKGNFPGRFSGRQFSNSRSEMNVSTLELGDSALYLCASSSGLASGELFFGEGSRLTVL.

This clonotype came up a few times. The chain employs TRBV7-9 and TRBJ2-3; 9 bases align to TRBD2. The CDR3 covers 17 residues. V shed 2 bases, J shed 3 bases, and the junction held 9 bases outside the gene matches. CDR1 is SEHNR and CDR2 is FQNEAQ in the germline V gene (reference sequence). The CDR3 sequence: CASSLSSSGALTDTQYF. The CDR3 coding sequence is TGTGCCAGCAGCTTATCCTCTAGCGGGGCTTTGACAGATACGCAGTATTTT.

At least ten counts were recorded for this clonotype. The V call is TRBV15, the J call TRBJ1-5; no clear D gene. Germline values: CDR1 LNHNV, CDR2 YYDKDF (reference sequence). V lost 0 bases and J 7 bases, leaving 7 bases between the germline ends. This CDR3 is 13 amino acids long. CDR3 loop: CATSRDSEQPQHF. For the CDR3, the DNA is TGTGCCACCAGCAGAGATTCGGAACAGCCCCAGCATTTT.

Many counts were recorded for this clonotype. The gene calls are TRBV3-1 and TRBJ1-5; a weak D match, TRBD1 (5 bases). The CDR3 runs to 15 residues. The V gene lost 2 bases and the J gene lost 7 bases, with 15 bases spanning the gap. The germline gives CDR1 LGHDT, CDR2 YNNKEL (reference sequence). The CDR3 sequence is CASSQSERGGQPQHF. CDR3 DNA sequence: TGTGCCAGCAGCCAAAGCGAAAGGGGAGGACAGCCCCAGCATTTT.

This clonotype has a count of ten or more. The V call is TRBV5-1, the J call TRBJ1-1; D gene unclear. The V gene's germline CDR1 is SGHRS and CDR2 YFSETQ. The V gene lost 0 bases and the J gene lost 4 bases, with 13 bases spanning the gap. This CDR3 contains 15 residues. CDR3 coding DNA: TGCGCCAGCAGCTTGGATGGGCCGCCCATCACTGAAGCTTTCTTT. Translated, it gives CASSLDGPPITEAFF.

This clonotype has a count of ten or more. Written as DNA, the CDR3 is TGTGCCAGCAGGACGATACCCCTTGATGCCTACGAGCAGTACGTC. It specifies CASRTIPLDAYEQYV. V gene TRBV6-5 combines with J gene TRBJ2-7; D call uncertain. The CDR3 spans 15 residues. Germline values: CDR1 MNHEY, CDR2 SVGAGI. The ends were cut back, 6 bases at V and 2 bases at J, with 17 bases in the middle.

CDR3 amino acids: CASSQIGGGAPTDTQYF. Here the CDR3 DNA reads TGTGCCAGCAGCCAAATCGGTGGGGGGGCCCCCACAGATACGCAGTATTTT. The chain carries TRBV4-2 and TRBJ2-3, with D perhaps TRBD2 (7 bases). Trimming pared 2 bases from V and 2 bases from J, leaving 17 bases between. This CDR3 has 17 residues. CDR1 is LGHNA, CDR2 YNFKEQ, per germline.

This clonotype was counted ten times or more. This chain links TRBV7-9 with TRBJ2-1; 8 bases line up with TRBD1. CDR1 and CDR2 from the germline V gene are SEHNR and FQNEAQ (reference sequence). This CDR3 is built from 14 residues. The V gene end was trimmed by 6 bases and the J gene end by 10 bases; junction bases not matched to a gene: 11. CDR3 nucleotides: TGTGCCAGCAGGCTAACAGGGGGTAACCACGAGCAGTTCTTC. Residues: CASRLTGGNHEQFF.

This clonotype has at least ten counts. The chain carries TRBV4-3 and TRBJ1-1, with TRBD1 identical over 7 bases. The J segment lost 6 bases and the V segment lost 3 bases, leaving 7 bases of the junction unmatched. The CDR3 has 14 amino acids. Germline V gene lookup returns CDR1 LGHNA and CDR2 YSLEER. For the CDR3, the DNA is TGCGCCAGCAGCCATAGGGGGCCCGGGGCTGAAGCTTTCTTT. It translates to CASSHRGPGAEAFF.

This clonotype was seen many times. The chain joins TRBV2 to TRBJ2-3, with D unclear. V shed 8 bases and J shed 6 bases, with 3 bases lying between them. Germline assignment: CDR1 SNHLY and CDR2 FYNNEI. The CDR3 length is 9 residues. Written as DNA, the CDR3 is TGTGCCAGCGGCGATACGCAGTATTTT. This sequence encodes CASGDTQYF.

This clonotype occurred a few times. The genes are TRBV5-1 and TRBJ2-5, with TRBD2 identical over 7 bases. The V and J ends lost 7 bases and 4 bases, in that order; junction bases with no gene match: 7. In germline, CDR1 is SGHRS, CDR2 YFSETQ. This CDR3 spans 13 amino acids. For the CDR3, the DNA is TGCGCCAGCGGTGGGACTACTACAGAGACCCAGTACTTC. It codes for CASGGTTTETQYF. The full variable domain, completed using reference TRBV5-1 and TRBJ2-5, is KAGVTQTPRYLIKTRGQQVTLSCSPISGHRSVSWYQQTPGQGLQFLFEYFSETQRNKGNFPGRFSGRQFSNSRSEMNVSTLELGDSALYLCASGGTTTETQYFGPGTRLLVL.

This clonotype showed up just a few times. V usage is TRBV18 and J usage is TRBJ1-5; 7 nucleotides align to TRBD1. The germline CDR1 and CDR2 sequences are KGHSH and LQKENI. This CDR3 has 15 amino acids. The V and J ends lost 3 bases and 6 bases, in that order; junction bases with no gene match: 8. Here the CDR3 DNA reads TGTGCCAGCTCACCTTCCAGGGGGGACAGTCAGCCCCAGCATTTT. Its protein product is CASSPSRGDSQPQHF.

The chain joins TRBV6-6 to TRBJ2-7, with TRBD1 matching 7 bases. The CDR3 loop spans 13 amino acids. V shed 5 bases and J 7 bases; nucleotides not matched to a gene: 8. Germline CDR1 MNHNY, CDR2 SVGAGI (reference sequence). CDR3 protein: CASSHGTALEQYF. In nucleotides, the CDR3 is TGTGCCAGCAGTCACGGGACAGCCTTGGAGCAGTACTTC.

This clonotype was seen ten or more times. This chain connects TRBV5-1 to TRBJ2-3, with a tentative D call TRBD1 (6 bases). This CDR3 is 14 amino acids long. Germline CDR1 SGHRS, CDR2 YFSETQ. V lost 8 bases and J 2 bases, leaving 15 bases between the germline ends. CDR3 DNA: TGCGCCAGTAACACAGGGTATCCCACAGATACGCAGTATTTT. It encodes CASNTGYPTDTQYF.

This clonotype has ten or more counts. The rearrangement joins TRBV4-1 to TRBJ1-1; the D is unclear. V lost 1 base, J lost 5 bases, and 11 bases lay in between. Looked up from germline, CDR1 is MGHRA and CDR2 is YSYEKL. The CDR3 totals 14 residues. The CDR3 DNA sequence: TGCGCCAGCAGCCAAGGCCCCGGGGAAACTGAAGCTTTCTTT. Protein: CASSQGPGETEAFF.

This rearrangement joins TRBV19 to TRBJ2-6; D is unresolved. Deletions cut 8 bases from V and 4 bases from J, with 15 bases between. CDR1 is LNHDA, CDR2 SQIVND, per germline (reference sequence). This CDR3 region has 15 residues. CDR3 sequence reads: CASGSVATGANVLTF. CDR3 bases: TGTGCCAGTGGATCGGTGGCAACCGGGGCCAACGTCCTGACTTTC.

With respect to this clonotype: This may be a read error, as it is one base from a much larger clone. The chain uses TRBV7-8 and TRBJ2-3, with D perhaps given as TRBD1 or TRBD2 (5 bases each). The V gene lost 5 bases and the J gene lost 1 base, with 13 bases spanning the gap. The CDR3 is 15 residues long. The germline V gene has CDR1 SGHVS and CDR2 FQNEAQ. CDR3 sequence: CASSPSGPCTDTQYF. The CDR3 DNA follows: TGTGCCAGCAGCCCCTCGGGGCCTTGCACAGATACGCAGTATTTT.

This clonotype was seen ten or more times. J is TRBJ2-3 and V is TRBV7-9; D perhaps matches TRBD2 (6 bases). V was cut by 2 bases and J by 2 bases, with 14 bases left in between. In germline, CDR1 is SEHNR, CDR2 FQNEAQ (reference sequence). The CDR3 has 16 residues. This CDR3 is CASSLRRGEFTDTQYF. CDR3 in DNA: TGTGCCAGCAGCTTAAGGAGGGGCGAATTCACAGATACGCAGTATTTT.

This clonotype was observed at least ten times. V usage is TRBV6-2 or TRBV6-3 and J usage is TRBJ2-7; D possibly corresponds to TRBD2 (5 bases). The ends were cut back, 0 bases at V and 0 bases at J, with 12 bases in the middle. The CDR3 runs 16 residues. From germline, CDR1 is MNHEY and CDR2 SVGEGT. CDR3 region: CASSYSRAGDSYEQYV. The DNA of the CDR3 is TGTGCCAGCAGTTACTCGAGGGCAGGAGACTCCTACGAGCAGTACGTC.